Listed below are T cell receptor beta chains from one sample, sequenced in a study of cytomegalovirus exposure and HLA in healthy donors. Sequencing used immunoSEQ multiplex PCR; TCRdb keeps in-frame clones, though not all of them. The profile shows around 120,000 clones, 83% of them singletons. The sample consisted of PBMCs. These receptors all stem from a girl aged 2-10 years in good health and CMV-seronegative. Each CDR3 is given with its conserved first and last residue. Each record gives: CDR3 DNA, CDR3 protein, J gene, D gene, CDR3 length, clone size, V gene. D genes are given only for firm matches. Clone size is given for some rows only: seen once, a few or many times, or a class if the clone is expanded.

CDR3nt: TGCGCCAGCAGCCCGGGGGGGGATGAGCCCCAGCATTTT; CDR3aa: CASSPGGDEPQHF; j_gene: TRBJ1-5; d_gene: -; len: 13; abundance: -; v_gene: TRBV5-1
CDR3nt: TGTGCCAGCGGATGGGACAGGGACAATGAGCAGTTCTTC; CDR3aa: CASGWDRDNEQFF; j_gene: TRBJ2-1; d_gene: TRBD1; len: 13; abundance: -; v_gene: TRBV2
CDR3nt: TGTGCCAGCAGTGAGTCCGAGGAGGGGAATGAGCAGTTCTTC; CDR3aa: CASSESEEGNEQFF; j_gene: TRBJ2-1; d_gene: -; len: 14; abundance: few; v_gene: TRBV6-4
CDR3nt: TGCGCCAGCAGCCAAGTTAGTTGGAGCACTAGCACAGATACGCAGTATTTT; CDR3aa: CASSQVSWSTSTDTQYF; j_gene: TRBJ2-3; d_gene: -; len: 17; abundance: -; v_gene: TRBV4-1
CDR3nt: TGTGCCAGCTCACGCCATCTCAGGGGGCCCAGCACAGATACGCAGTATTTT; CDR3aa: CASSRHLRGPSTDTQYF; j_gene: TRBJ2-3; d_gene: TRBD1; len: 17; abundance: -; v_gene: TRBV18
CDR3nt: TGTGCCAGCAGCCAAGAACTAACTGGGGCCAACGTCCTGACTTTC; CDR3aa: CASSQELTGANVLTF; j_gene: TRBJ2-6; d_gene: -; len: 15; abundance: -; v_gene: TRBV4-2
CDR3nt: TGTGCCAGCAGCTCGAGCTACCCCAAAAACATTCAGTACTTC; CDR3aa: CASSSSYPKNIQYF; j_gene: TRBJ2-4; d_gene: -; len: 14; abundance: -; v_gene: TRBV7-2
CDR3nt: TGCGCCAGCGGTCTGGCAGGTGCCTACAATGAGCAGTTCTTC; CDR3aa: CASGLAGAYNEQFF; j_gene: TRBJ2-1; d_gene: -; len: 14; abundance: -; v_gene: TRBV10-2
CDR3nt: TGTGCCAGCAGTGCCAGGTACCTCACTCCCGGGAGGGCCCCAGATACGCAGTATTTT; CDR3aa: CASSARYLTPGRAPDTQYF; j_gene: TRBJ2-3; d_gene: TRBD2; len: 19; abundance: -; v_gene: TRBV6-4
CDR3nt: TGCGCCAGCAGCACACTCAGGGCCGGCGATCTCTACGAGCAGTACTTC; CDR3aa: CASSTLRAGDLYEQYF; j_gene: TRBJ2-7; d_gene: -; len: 16; abundance: -; v_gene: TRBV5-1
CDR3nt: TGTGCCAGCAGTTTATTGGCCGGACAGGGGTTGTACCAAGAGACCCAGTACTTC; CDR3aa: CASSLLAGQGLYQETQYF; j_gene: TRBJ2-5; d_gene: TRBD1; len: 18; abundance: -; v_gene: TRBV27
CDR3nt: TGCGCCAGCAGCGAGGGACAGGGTTACGAGCAGTACTTC; CDR3aa: CASSEGQGYEQYF; j_gene: TRBJ2-7; d_gene: TRBD1; len: 13; abundance: -; v_gene: TRBV10-1
CDR3nt: TGTGCCAGCAGTGAACCCCGGACGGGAAATTCACCCCTCCACTTT; CDR3aa: CASSEPRTGNSPLHF; j_gene: TRBJ1-6; d_gene: -; len: 15; abundance: -; v_gene: TRBV6-1
CDR3nt: TGTGCCAGCAGTGAGGACGGGGGGGCCCCCTCCTACGAGCAGTACTTC; CDR3aa: CASSEDGGAPSYEQYF; j_gene: TRBJ2-7; d_gene: TRBD2; len: 16; abundance: -; v_gene: TRBV6-1
CDR3nt: TGTGCCTGGAGGGGAGGACTAGCGGGAGAGGGCTCCTACAATGAGCAGTTCTTC; CDR3aa: CAWRGGLAGEGSYNEQFF; j_gene: TRBJ2-1; d_gene: TRBD2; len: 18; abundance: -; v_gene: TRBV30
CDR3nt: TGTGCCAGCAGTACTGGACAGGGGGATGGCTACACCTTC; CDR3aa: CASSTGQGDGYTF; j_gene: TRBJ1-2; d_gene: TRBD1; len: 13; abundance: -; v_gene: TRBV6-1
CDR3nt: TGTGCCAGCAGCAAGGGACAGGCCGAGGCTAGCGTCTACGAGCAGTACTTC; CDR3aa: CASSKGQAEASVYEQYF; j_gene: TRBJ2-7; d_gene: TRBD1; len: 17; abundance: -; v_gene: TRBV11-2
CDR3nt: TGCGCCAGCAGCCAAGTAGGGGCTGCAGTTGCTAATACGCAGTATTTT; CDR3aa: CASSQVGAAVANTQYF; j_gene: TRBJ2-3; d_gene: -; len: 16; abundance: -; v_gene: TRBV4-1
CDR3nt: TGTGCCAGCAGCTTAGCTGCAACAGGGACAGGAGACACTGAAGCTTTCTTT; CDR3aa: CASSLAATGTGDTEAFF; j_gene: TRBJ1-1; d_gene: TRBD1; len: 17; abundance: -; v_gene: TRBV7-9
CDR3nt: TGTGCCAGCTCACCGACCCTTGGGACAGGGGGCCCCTCTAACTATGGCTACACCTTC; CDR3aa: CASSPTLGTGGPSNYGYTF; j_gene: TRBJ1-2; d_gene: TRBD1; len: 19; abundance: -; v_gene: TRBV18
CDR3nt: TGTGCCAGCAGCTCCGACAGGGCCAGAGAGACCCAGTACTTC; CDR3aa: CASSSDRARETQYF; j_gene: TRBJ2-5; d_gene: TRBD1; len: 14; abundance: -; v_gene: TRBV7-2
CDR3nt: TGTGCCAGCAGCCTAGGCACTACTAGCGGGAGTCTACAGACCCAGTACTTC; CDR3aa: CASSLGTTSGSLQTQYF; j_gene: TRBJ2-5; d_gene: TRBD2; len: 17; abundance: -; v_gene: TRBV11-2
CDR3nt: TGTGCCAGCAGTGCGCCGGGACTAGCGGGATACAATGAGCAGTTCTTC; CDR3aa: CASSAPGLAGYNEQFF; j_gene: TRBJ2-1; d_gene: TRBD2; len: 16; abundance: -; v_gene: TRBV27
CDR3nt: TGTGCCAGCTCACCAGGACAGAGTGGAAACACCATATATTTT; CDR3aa: CASSPGQSGNTIYF; j_gene: TRBJ1-3; d_gene: -; len: 14; abundance: -; v_gene: TRBV18
CDR3nt: TGTGCCAGCAGCTTAGCCACAGCAACCACGGGGGGCTACACCTTC; CDR3aa: CASSLATATTGGYTF; j_gene: TRBJ1-2; d_gene: -; len: 15; abundance: once; v_gene: TRBV7-2
CDR3nt: TGTGCCAGCAGTGAATCGGGACACCTGAGCTCCTACAATGAGCAGTTCTTC; CDR3aa: CASSESGHLSSYNEQFF; j_gene: TRBJ2-1; d_gene: -; len: 17; abundance: -; v_gene: TRBV25-1
CDR3nt: TGTGCCAGCAGCTTAAGCGGGGGCAGCTCCTACAATGAGCAGTTCTTC; CDR3aa: CASSLSGGSSYNEQFF; j_gene: TRBJ2-1; d_gene: TRBD2; len: 16; abundance: -; v_gene: TRBV11-3
CDR3nt: TGTGCCAGCAGCTCAGGCACTTCGAACTATGGCTACACCTTC; CDR3aa: CASSSGTSNYGYTF; j_gene: TRBJ1-2; d_gene: -; len: 14; abundance: -; v_gene: TRBV7-2
CDR3nt: TGCGCCAGCAGCCAAGGACTAGCGGGAATAACCGGGGAGCTGTTTTTT; CDR3aa: CASSQGLAGITGELFF; j_gene: TRBJ2-2; d_gene: TRBD2; len: 16; abundance: -; v_gene: TRBV4-1
CDR3nt: TGTGCCAGCAGGTCCTCCCTGGGACAGGGGGCGGACTTCCACGAGCAGTACTTC; CDR3aa: CASRSSLGQGADFHEQYF; j_gene: TRBJ2-7; d_gene: TRBD1; len: 18; abundance: -; v_gene: TRBV28
CDR3nt: TGTGCCAGCACATTAAGCGGGGCGTCCTACGAGCAGTACTTC; CDR3aa: CASTLSGASYEQYF; j_gene: TRBJ2-7; d_gene: TRBD2; len: 14; abundance: -; v_gene: TRBV6-1
CDR3nt: TGTGCCTGGATAAAACAGGGCACAGATACGCAGTATTTT; CDR3aa: CAWIKQGTDTQYF; j_gene: TRBJ2-3; d_gene: -; len: 13; abundance: -; v_gene: TRBV30
CDR3nt: TGTGCCAGTAGGAATCCCCACAGGACAGATGATGGCTACACCTTC; CDR3aa: CASRNPHRTDDGYTF; j_gene: TRBJ1-2; d_gene: -; len: 15; abundance: -; v_gene: TRBV19
CDR3nt: TGTGCCAGCTCCCCTACAGGGCGCGAGCAGTACTTC; CDR3aa: CASSPTGREQYF; j_gene: TRBJ2-7; d_gene: -; len: 12; abundance: -; v_gene: TRBV18
CDR3nt: TGTGCCAGCAAAGATCCGGGAGGGAACTATGGCTACACCTTC; CDR3aa: CASKDPGGNYGYTF; j_gene: TRBJ1-2; d_gene: -; len: 14; abundance: -; v_gene: TRBV28
CDR3nt: TGCGCCAGCAGCCTATTCGGGGGAGGTGGAAACGAGCAGTACTTC; CDR3aa: CASSLFGGGGNEQYF; j_gene: TRBJ2-7; d_gene: -; len: 15; abundance: -; v_gene: TRBV5-1
CDR3nt: TGTGCTAGTGCCGAACAAGCGGGCAGCTCCTACAATGAGCAGTTCTTC; CDR3aa: CASAEQAGSSYNEQFF; j_gene: TRBJ2-1; d_gene: -; len: 16; abundance: -; v_gene: TRBV12-5
CDR3nt: TGTGCCAGCAGCTTGGGTCGCGGGTTATCCTACGAGCAGTACTTC; CDR3aa: CASSLGRGLSYEQYF; j_gene: TRBJ2-7; d_gene: -; len: 15; abundance: -; v_gene: TRBV5-4
CDR3nt: TGTGCCAGCAGCCGCCGAGGCGAATCGGGGAGCTCCTACGAGCAGTACTTC; CDR3aa: CASSRRGESGSSYEQYF; j_gene: TRBJ2-7; d_gene: -; len: 17; abundance: -; v_gene: TRBV7-9
CDR3nt: TGTGCCAGATTCCCCCGGGACAGGGTTTTTTACGAGCAGTACTTC; CDR3aa: CARFPRDRVFYEQYF; j_gene: TRBJ2-7; d_gene: -; len: 15; abundance: -; v_gene: TRBV7-5
CDR3nt: TGTGCCAGCTCTTCCCTCGGGACAGTTTATGCTTACGAGCAGTACTTC; CDR3aa: CASSSLGTVYAYEQYF; j_gene: TRBJ2-7; d_gene: TRBD1; len: 16; abundance: -; v_gene: TRBV18
CDR3nt: TGTGCCAGCAGCGGGACGGGGGTCAGCTCCTACAATGAGCAGTTCTTC; CDR3aa: CASSGTGVSSYNEQFF; j_gene: TRBJ2-1; d_gene: -; len: 16; abundance: -; v_gene: TRBV5-6
CDR3nt: TGCACCAGCAGCCCGAGGCGACTAGCGCCACCTTCAGAGACCCAGTACTTC; CDR3aa: CTSSPRRLAPPSETQYF; j_gene: TRBJ2-5; d_gene: -; len: 17; abundance: -; v_gene: TRBV1
CDR3nt: TGTGCCAGCAGCCAAGATCCCATATCTCTAGCGGGGGGGGACAATGAGCAGTTCTTC; CDR3aa: CASSQDPISLAGGDNEQFF; j_gene: TRBJ2-1; d_gene: TRBD2; len: 19; abundance: -; v_gene: TRBV4-2
CDR3nt: TGTGCCAGCCAGGGCGCAAGCAATCAGCCCCAGCATTTT; CDR3aa: CASQGASNQPQHF; j_gene: TRBJ1-5; d_gene: -; len: 13; abundance: -; v_gene: TRBV28
CDR3nt: TGTGCCAGTAGTTGGTCAAGCGGGGTGGAGACCCAGTACTTC; CDR3aa: CASSWSSGVETQYF; j_gene: TRBJ2-5; d_gene: TRBD2; len: 14; abundance: -; v_gene: TRBV19
CDR3nt: TGTGCCAGCATCGACAGGGCTAGAGGCTACACCTTC; CDR3aa: CASIDRARGYTF; j_gene: TRBJ1-2; d_gene: TRBD1; len: 12; abundance: once; v_gene: TRBV6-5
CDR3nt: TGTGCCAGCAGCGTATCGACCGGGATGGGCAATGAGCAGTTCTTC; CDR3aa: CASSVSTGMGNEQFF; j_gene: TRBJ2-1; d_gene: -; len: 15; abundance: -; v_gene: TRBV9
CDR3nt: TGCAGCGTTGCAGGGTTTCGGAACACTGAAGCTTTCTTT; CDR3aa: CSVAGFRNTEAFF; j_gene: TRBJ1-1; d_gene: -; len: 13; abundance: -; v_gene: TRBV29-1
CDR3nt: TGTGCCAGCAGACCCCAGGACAGGGGAAGTCAGCCCCAGCATTTT; CDR3aa: CASRPQDRGSQPQHF; j_gene: TRBJ1-5; d_gene: TRBD1; len: 15; abundance: -; v_gene: TRBV27
CDR3nt: TGTGCCACCAGCAGTGAACTAGCGGGAGGGCCCGCTGGTTCAGATACGCAGTATTTT; CDR3aa: CATSSELAGGPAGSDTQYF; j_gene: TRBJ2-3; d_gene: TRBD2; len: 19; abundance: -; v_gene: TRBV15
CDR3nt: TGTGCCACCAGGCCCCAGCGGGACTACAATGAGCAGTTCTTC; CDR3aa: CATRPQRDYNEQFF; j_gene: TRBJ2-1; d_gene: TRBD2; len: 14; abundance: -; v_gene: TRBV7-9
CDR3nt: TGTGCCAGCAGTCTGCGGACAGGGGGGCGGTATGGCTACACCTTC; CDR3aa: CASSLRTGGRYGYTF; j_gene: TRBJ1-2; d_gene: TRBD1; len: 15; abundance: -; v_gene: TRBV27
CDR3nt: TGTGCCAGCAAACGTCCGGGACAGGCCCCGGTAGGAACTGGAAACACCATATATTTT; CDR3aa: CASKRPGQAPVGTGNTIYF; j_gene: TRBJ1-3; d_gene: TRBD1; len: 19; abundance: -; v_gene: TRBV6-9